The table lists the clone carrying this TCR beta chain with many counts. Its antigen is unidentified. Stated time point: persistent/refractory GD, antithyroid drugs over 5 years with positive TRAb. PBMCs provided the RNA from which the TCR library was made. This sample is part of a study of regulatory T cells in long-lasting Graves disease. Regarding the study as a whole: Persistent patients shared more public clonotypes (roughly 2,500) than new patients (about 1,000). Possibly, accuracy suffered from the small sample size.

Both iRepertoire HTBI primers and Arm-PCR of CDR3 regions were used to build the TCR beta libraries. TCRdb re-called the multiplex PCR reads with MiXCR, one entry per CDR3 protein. The table shows about 470,000 distinct CDR3 sequences, with less than 25% occurring only once. Sequenced here: peripheral blood mononuclear cells (PBMCs), sampled when the disease was refractory, from a patient treated with antithyroid drugs. This clonotype originated in a female donor with Graves disease.

This CDR3 is CASSYSRQANTGELFF. CDR3 in DNA: TGTGCCAGCAGTTACTCCAGACAGGCGAACACCGGGGAGCTGTTTTTT. V and J are TRBV6-5 and TRBJ2-2; D may be TRBD1 (6 bases). The V end lost 0 bases, the J end lost 0 bases, and 8 bases lay between the germline ends. The CDR3 sequence is 16 residues long. Germline lookup yields CDR1 MNHEY and CDR2 SVGAGI.